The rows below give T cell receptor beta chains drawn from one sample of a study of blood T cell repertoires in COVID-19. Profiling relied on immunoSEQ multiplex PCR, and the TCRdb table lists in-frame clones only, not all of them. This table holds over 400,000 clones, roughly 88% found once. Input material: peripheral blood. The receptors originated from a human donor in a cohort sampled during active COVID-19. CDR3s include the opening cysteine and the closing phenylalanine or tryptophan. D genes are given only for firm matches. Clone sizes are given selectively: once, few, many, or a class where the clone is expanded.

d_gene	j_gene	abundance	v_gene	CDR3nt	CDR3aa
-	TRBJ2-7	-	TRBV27	TGTGCCAGCAGTTTAGGCGGGCCCGAGCAGTACTTC	CASSLGGPEQYF
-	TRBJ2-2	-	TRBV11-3	TGTGCCAGCAGCTTAGTGGCCTCGAACACCGGGGAGCTGTTTTTT	CASSLVASNTGELFF
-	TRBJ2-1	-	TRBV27	TGTGCCAGCAGTTTAGCGGGTCGGGGGCGGGCGGGAGTGATCTACAATGAGCAGTTCTTC	CASSLAGRGRAGVIYNEQFF
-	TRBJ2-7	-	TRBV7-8	TGTGCCAGCAGCTTATCTAGTCCCGGGGAGCAGTACTTC	CASSLSSPGEQYF
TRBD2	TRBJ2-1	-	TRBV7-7	TGTGCTAGCAGCTCGACTAGCGGGAGCTCCTACAATGAGCAGTTCTTC	CASSSTSGSSYNEQFF
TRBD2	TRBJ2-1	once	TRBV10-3	TGTGCCACCACCCCGGATACTAGCGGGAACTACAATGAGCAGTTCTTC	CATTPDTSGNYNEQFF
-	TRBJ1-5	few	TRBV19	TGTGCCAGTAGCTCGGGACATATGTATCAGCCCCAGCATTTT	CASSSGHMYQPQHF
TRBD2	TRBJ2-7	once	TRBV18	TGTGCCAGCTCACCACCATCGGGGGGAGGAGGATACGAGCAGTACTTC	CASSPPSGGGGYEQYF
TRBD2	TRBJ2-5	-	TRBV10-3	TGTGCCATCAGCGGGTGGACTAGCGGACAAGAGACCCAGTACTTC	CAISGWTSGQETQYF
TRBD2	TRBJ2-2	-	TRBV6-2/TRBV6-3	TGTGCCAGCAGTCTGACTAGCGGGGGCACCGGGGAGCTGTTTTTT	CASSLTSGGTGELFF
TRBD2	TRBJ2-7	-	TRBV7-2	TGTGCCAGCAGCTTGGCTAGCGGGACCTACGAGCAGTACTTC	CASSLASGTYEQYF
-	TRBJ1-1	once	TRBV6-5	TGTGCCAGCAGTTACGAGGTTAACACTGAAGCTTTCTTT	CASSYEVNTEAFF
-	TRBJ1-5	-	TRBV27	TGTGCCAGCAGTTTAGAAGCCTTTAGCAATCAGCCCCAGCATTTT	CASSLEAFSNQPQHF
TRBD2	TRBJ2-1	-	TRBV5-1	TGCGCCAGCGGGGCCTTAGCGGGAGGACGGAATGAGCAGTTCTTC	CASGALAGGRNEQFF
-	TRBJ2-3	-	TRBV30	TGTGCCTGGAGTCAGGATCGTAATACGCAGTATTTT	CAWSQDRNTQYF
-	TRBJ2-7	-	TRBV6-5	TGTGCCAGCAGTACAGGGGAGGACGAGCAGTACTTC	CASSTGEDEQYF
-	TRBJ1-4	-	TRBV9	TGTGCCAGCAGCGCCCCAGGGTCTAATGAAAAACTGTTTTTT	CASSAPGSNEKLFF
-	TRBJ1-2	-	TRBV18	TGTGCCAGCTCACCCTCAGGAAAGAGCTATGGCTACACCTTC	CASSPSGKSYGYTF
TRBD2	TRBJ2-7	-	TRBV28	TGTGCCAGCAGTTTCGTCACTAGCGGGAGCTCCTACGAGCAGTACTTC	CASSFVTSGSSYEQYF
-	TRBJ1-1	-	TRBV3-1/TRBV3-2	TGTGCCAGCAGCCAAGAGGTGACACAGAACACTGAAGCTTTCTTT	CASSQEVTQNTEAFF
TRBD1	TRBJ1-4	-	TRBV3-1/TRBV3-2	TGTGCCAGCAGCCCCTGGGGGACAGGGGACGAAAAACTGTTTTTT	CASSPWGTGDEKLFF
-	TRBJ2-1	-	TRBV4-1	TGCGCCACTAGTAGGCGGGATCACAATGAGCAGTTCTTC	CATSRRDHNEQFF
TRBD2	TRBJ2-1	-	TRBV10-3	TGTGCCATCAATAAGCGGGAAAACAATGAGCAGTTCTTC	CAINKRENNEQFF
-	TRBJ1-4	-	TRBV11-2	TGTGCCAGCAGCTTAGAATCGGCGCGAGGAGAAAAACTGTTTTTT	CASSLESARGEKLFF
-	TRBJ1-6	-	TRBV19	TGTGCCAGTAGTGACACCTATAATTCACCCCTCCACTTT	CASSDTYNSPLHF
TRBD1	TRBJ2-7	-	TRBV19	TGTGCCAGTAGTATGGGGGGCGACCACGGGACAGGCCCCTATGGGCAGTACTTC	CASSMGGDHGTGPYGQYF
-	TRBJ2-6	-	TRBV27	TGTGCCAGCAGCCGATCGGGTACTGGGGCCAACGTCCTGACTTTC	CASSRSGTGANVLTF
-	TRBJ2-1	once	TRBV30	TGTGCCTGGAGTCTCCGGGTCTACAATGAGCAGTTCTTC	CAWSLRVYNEQFF
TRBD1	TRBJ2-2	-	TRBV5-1	TGCGCCAGCAGCTTGGAGCCAGGGGGTATTCGGGAGCTGTTTTTT	CASSLEPGGIRELFF
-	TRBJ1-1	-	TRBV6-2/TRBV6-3	TGTGCCAGCAGTTACCCTTTATATAGTCGGGAGAACACTGAAGCTTTCTTT	CASSYPLYSRENTEAFF
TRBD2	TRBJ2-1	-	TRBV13	TGTGCCAGCAGCTCCGGACTAGCGGATTACAATGAGCAGTTCTTC	CASSSGLADYNEQFF
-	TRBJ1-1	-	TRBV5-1	TGCGCCACTCGCCAAACCCAGGACACTGAAGCTTTCTTT	CATRQTQDTEAFF
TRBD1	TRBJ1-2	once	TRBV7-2	TGTGCCAGCAGCTCCCAGGGGGGACAGCCCTTCTATGGCTACACCTTC	CASSSQGGQPFYGYTF
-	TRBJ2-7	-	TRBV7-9	TGTGCCAGCAGCGCCACAGAACCCAAGACCTACGAGCAGTACTTC	CASSATEPKTYEQYF
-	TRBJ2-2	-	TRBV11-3	TGTGCCAGCAGCTTTAAGGGAGGCCCGAACACCGGGGAGCTGTTTTTT	CASSFKGGPNTGELFF
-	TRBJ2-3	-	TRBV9	TGTGCCAGCAGCGCGTACTCAACAGATACGCAGTATTTT	CASSAYSTDTQYF
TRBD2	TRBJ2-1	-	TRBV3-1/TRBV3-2	TGTGCCAGCAGCAGGGGACTAGCGGGACCAGTTACGGAAAATGAGCAGTTCTTC	CASSRGLAGPVTENEQFF
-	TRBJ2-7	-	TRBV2	TGTGCAGGGGGGGACGGCTTCTACGAGCAGTACTTC	CAGGDGFYEQYF
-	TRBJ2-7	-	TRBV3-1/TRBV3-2	TGTGCCAGCAGCCAAGATGCCAGTTCCCTCGAGCAGTACTTC	CASSQDASSLEQYF
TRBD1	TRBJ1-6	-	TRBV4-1	TGCGCCAGCAGCCAGAGGGGGACAGGGGGTTATAATTCACCCCTCCACTTT	CASSQRGTGGYNSPLHF
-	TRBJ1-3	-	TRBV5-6	TGTGCCAGCAGCTCTGTAGGAAACACCATATATTTT	CASSSVGNTIYF
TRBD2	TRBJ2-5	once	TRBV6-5	TGTGCCAGCAGTTTCGGACTAGCGGGAGGAATAGAGACCCAGTACTTC	CASSFGLAGGIETQYF
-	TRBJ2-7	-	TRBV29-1	TGCAGCGCCCTGAATGCGTACGAGCAGTACTTC	CSALNAYEQYF
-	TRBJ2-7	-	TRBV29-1	TGCAGCGCTTCCCCGGGAGTTGGGGTTTACGAGCAGTACTTC	CSASPGVGVYEQYF
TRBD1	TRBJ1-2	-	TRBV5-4	TGTGCCAGCAGCTTGGAATCGGGACAGCGTAACTATGGCTACACCTTC	CASSLESGQRNYGYTF
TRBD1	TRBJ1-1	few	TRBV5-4	TGTGCCAGCCGCAAGTCATTACAGGGGTCCTTATCTGACACTGAAGCTTTCTTT	CASRKSLQGSLSDTEAFF
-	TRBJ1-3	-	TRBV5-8	TGTGCCAGCACCCCCAGCTCTGGAAACACCATATATTTT	CASTPSSGNTIYF
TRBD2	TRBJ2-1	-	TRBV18	TGTGCCAGCTCACCCCGCCTAGCGGGGGGCTCCTACAATGAGCAGTTCTTC	CASSPRLAGGSYNEQFF
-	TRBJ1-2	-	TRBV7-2	TGTGCCAGCAGCCCGGAGGGCCCATTGACCTTC	CASSPEGPLTF
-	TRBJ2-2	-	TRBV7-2	TGTGCCAGCCCCTTGGAGCTCGGGAGCCGGACCGGGGAGCTGTTTTTT	CASPLELGSRTGELFF